This T cell receptor beta chain was retrieved from a study of T cell changes during pregnancy in multiple sclerosis. Some clones are missing from TCRdb's copy, which holds only in-frame ones; the method was immunoSEQ multiplex PCR. This table holds roughly 40,000 clones, roughly nine tenths found once. The germline V gene encodes CDR1 SGHTA and CDR2 FQGNSA. The V end lost 2 bases, the J end lost 2 bases, and 7 bases lay between the germline ends. The CDR3 length is 15 residues. The chain links TRBV7-2 to TRBJ2-6; TRBD2 is a possible D gene (6 bases). The clonotype was recovered from a female donor with multiple sclerosis, enrolled in a pregnancy study. The material sequenced was CD4+ T cells from peripheral blood mononuclear cells, taken before pregnancy. The CDR3 bases are TGTGCCAGCAGCTTATGGGGGGCTGGGGCCAACGTCCTGACTTTC. Amino acids: CASSLWGAGANVLTF.